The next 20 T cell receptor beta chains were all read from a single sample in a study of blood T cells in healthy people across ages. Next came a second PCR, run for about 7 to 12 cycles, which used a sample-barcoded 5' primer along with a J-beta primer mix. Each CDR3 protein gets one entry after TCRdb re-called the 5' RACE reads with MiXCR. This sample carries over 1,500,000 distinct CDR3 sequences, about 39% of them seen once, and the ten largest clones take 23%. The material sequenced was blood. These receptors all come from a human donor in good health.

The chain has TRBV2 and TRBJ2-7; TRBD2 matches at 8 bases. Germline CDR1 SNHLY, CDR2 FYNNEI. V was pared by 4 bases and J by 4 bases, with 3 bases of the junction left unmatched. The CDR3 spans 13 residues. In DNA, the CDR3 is TGTGCCAGCAGTGGTAGCGGGGCGTACGAGCAGTACTTC. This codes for CASSGSGAYEQYF.

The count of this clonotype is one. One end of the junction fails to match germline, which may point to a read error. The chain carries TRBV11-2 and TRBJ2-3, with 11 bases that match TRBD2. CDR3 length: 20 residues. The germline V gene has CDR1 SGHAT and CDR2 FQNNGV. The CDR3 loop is CASSIDPNLAGGGWEDTQYF. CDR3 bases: TGTGCCAGCAGCATAGATCCGAACCTAGCGGGGGGCGGTTGGGAAGATACGCAGTATTTT. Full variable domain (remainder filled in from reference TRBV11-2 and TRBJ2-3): EAGVAQSPRYKIIEKRQSVAFWCNPISGHATLYWYQQILGQGPKLLIQFQNNGVVDDSQLPKDRFSAERLKGVDSTLKIQPAKLEDSAVYLCASSIDPNLAGGGWEDTQYFGPGTRLTVL.

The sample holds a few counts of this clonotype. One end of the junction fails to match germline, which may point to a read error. Here the CDR3 DNA reads TGTGCTAGCAGCCACGGACTAGAACAAGAGACCCAGTACTTC. This gives the protein CASSHGLEQETQYF. The rearrangement uses TRBV7-7 and TRBJ2-5, with TRBD2 identical over 7 bases. The germline V gene has CDR1 SSHAT and CDR2 FNYEAQ (reference sequence). The CDR3 is 14 amino acids.

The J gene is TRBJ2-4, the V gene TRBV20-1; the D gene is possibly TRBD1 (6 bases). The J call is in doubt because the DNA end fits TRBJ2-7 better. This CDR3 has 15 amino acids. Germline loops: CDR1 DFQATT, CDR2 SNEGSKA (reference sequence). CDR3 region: CSARDLQGSPYEQYF. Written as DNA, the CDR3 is TGCAGTGCTAGAGATCTGCAGGGGAGTCCCTACGAGCAGTACTTC.

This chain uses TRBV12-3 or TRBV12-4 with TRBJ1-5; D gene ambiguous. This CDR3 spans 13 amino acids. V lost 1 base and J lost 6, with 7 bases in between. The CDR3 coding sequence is TGTGCCAGCAGTTTAGGATCGCCTCAGCCCCAGCATTTT. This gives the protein CASSLGSPQPQHF.

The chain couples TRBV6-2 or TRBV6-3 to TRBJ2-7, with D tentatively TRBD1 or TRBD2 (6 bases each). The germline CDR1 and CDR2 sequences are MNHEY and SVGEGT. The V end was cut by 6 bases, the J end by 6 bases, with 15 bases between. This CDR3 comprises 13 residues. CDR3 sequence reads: CASRPTGAGEQYF. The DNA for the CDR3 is TGTGCCAGCAGGCCGACGGGGGCCGGCGAGCAGTACTTC.

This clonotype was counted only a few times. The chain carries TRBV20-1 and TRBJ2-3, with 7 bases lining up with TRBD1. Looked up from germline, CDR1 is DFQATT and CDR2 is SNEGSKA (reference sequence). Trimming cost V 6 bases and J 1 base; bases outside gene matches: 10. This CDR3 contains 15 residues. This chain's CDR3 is CSAVRGPDGTDTQYF. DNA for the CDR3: TGCAGTGCCGTAAGGGGGCCGGATGGCACAGATACGCAGTATTTT.

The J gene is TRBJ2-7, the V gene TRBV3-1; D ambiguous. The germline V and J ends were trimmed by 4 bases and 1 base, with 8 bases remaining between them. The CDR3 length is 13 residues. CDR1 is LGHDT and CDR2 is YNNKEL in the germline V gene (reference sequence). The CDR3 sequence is CASSRTNSYEQYF. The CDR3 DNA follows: TGTGCCAGCAGCCGTACCAATTCCTACGAGCAGTACTTC.

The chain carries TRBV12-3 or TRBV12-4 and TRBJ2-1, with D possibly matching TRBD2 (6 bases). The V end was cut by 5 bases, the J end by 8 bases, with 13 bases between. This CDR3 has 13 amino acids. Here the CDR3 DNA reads TGTGCCAGCAGTCCGGGCGGGATACATGAGCAGTTCTTC. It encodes CASSPGGIHEQFF.

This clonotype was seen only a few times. CDR3 sequence: CSVDNGSSYEQYF. CDR3 sequence (DNA): TGCAGCGTTGATAACGGCAGCTCCTACGAGCAGTACTTC. J is TRBJ2-7 and V is TRBV29-1; D is unresolved. Germline V gene data show CDR1 as SQVTM and CDR2 as ANQGSEA. The CDR3 length is 13 residues. Trimming took off 3 bases at V and 0 bases at J, with 9 bases between the two ends.

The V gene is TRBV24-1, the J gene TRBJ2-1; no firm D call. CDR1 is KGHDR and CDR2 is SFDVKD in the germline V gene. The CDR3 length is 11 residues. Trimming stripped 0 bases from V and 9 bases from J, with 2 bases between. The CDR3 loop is CATSDLLEQFF. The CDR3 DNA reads TGTGCCACCAGTGATTTGCTTGAGCAGTTCTTC.

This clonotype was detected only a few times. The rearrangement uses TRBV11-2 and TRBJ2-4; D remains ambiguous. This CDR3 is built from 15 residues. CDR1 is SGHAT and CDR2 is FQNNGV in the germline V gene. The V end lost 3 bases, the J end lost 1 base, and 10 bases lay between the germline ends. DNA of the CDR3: TGTGCCAGCAGCTTTGGTGCCTCGGCCAAAAACATTCAGTACTTC. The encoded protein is CASSFGASAKNIQYF.

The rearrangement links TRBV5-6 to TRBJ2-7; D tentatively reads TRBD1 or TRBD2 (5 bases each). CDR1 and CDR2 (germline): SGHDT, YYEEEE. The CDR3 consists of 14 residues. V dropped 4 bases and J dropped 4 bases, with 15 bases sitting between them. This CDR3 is CASSPRGVAYEQYF. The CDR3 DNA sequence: TGTGCCAGCAGCCCCAGAGGGGTAGCTTACGAGCAGTACTTC.

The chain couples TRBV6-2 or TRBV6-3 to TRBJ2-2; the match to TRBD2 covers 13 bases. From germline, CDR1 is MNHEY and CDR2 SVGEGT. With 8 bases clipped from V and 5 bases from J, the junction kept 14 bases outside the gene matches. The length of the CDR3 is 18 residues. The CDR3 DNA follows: TGTGCCAGCTGCAAGCCGGGACTAGCGGGGATTGGGACCGGGGAGCTGTTTTTT. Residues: CASCKPGLAGIGTGELFF.

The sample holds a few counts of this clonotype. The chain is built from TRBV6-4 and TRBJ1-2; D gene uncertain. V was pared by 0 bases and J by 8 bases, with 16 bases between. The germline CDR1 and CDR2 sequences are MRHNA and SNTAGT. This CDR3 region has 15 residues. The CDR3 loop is CASSDSDGPTGGYTF. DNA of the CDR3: TGTGCCAGCAGTGACTCGGACGGTCCTACGGGGGGCTACACCTTC.

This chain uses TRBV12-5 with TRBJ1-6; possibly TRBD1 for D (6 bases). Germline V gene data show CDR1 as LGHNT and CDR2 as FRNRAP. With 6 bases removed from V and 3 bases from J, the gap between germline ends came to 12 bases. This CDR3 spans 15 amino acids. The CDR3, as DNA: TGTGCTAGTGGCCAGACAGGCTTCTATAATTCACCCCTCCACTTT. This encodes CASGQTGFYNSPLHF. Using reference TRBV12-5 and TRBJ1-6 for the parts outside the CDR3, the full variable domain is DARVTQTPRHKVTEMGQEVTMRCQPILGHNTVFWYRQTMMQGLELLAYFRNRAPLDDSGMPKDRFSAEMPDATLATLKIQPSEPRDSAVYFCASGQTGFYNSPLHFGNGTRLTVT.

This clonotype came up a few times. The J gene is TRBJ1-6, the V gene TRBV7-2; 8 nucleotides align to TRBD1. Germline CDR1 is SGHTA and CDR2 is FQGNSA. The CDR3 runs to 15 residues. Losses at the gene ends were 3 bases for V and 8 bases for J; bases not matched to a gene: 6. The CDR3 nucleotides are TGTGCCAGCAGCTTTCCTGGACAGGGATATTCACCCCTCCACTTT. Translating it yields CASSFPGQGYSPLHF. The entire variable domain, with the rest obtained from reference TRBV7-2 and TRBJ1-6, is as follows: GAGVSQSPSNKVTEKGKDVELRCDPISGHTALYWYRQSLGQGLEFLIYFQGNSAPDKSGLPSDRFSAERTGGSVSTLTIQRTQQEDSAVYLCASSFPGQGYSPLHFGNGTRLTVT.

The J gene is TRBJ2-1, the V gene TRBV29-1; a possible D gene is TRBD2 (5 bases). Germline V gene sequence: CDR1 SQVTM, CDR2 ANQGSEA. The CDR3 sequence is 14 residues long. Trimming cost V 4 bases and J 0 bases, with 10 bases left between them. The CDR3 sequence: CSVGLRLSYNEQFF. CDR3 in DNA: TGCAGCGTTGGACTACGCCTCTCCTACAATGAGCAGTTCTTC.

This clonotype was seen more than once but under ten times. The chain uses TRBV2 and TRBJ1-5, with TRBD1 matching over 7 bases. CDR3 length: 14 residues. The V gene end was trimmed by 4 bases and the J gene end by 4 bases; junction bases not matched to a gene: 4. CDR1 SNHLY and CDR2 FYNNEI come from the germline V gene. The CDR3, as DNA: TGTGCCAGCAGTGGAGTGACAGGGAATCAGCCCCAGCATTTT. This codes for CASSGVTGNQPQHF.

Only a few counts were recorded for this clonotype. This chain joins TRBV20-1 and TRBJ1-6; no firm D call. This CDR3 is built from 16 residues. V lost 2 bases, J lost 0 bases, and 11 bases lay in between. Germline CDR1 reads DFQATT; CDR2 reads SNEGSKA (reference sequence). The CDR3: CSARRQDYSYNSPLHF. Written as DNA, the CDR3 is TGCAGTGCTAGACGGCAGGACTACTCCTATAATTCACCCCTCCACTTT.